This paragraph covers one T cell receptor (beta chain) sequence. Its target is not known. The germline CDR1 and CDR2 sequences are SGHKS and YYEKEE (reference sequence). The CDR3 totals 13 residues. V was trimmed by 0 bases and J by 7 bases, leaving 11 bases between them. The sample is drawn from a study of T cell repertoires in cytomegalovirus infection. Study-level information: Both CMV infection and a matching HLA type were indicated by public TCR beta signatures.

TCRdb redid the calling of the reads with MiXCR, one entry per CDR3 protein. This sample has approximately 500,000 distinct CDR3 sequences, with more than 15% found just once. Findings and caveats of the study: Identification of carriers of CMV plus the relevant HLA was performed using cumulative public TCR beta family frequency. HLA-C-restricted TCR beta clonotypes specific for CMV led the ex vivo response.

The source material was CD8+ T cells from PBMCs. The chain is built from TRBV5-5 and TRBJ2-7; D may be TRBD1 (6 bases). The receptor comes from a human donor in good health (CMV status not recorded). Some clones in this sample may be carry-over from other donors' samples. CDR3 amino acids: CASSLVSQGEQYF. In DNA, the CDR3 is TGTGCCAGCAGCTTGGTCAGCCAGGGGGAGCAGTACTTC.